This T cell receptor (beta chain) is drawn from a study of blood T cell repertoires in COVID-19. TCRdb keeps only in-frame clones here, not all; method: immunoSEQ multiplex PCR. The sample consists of approximately 400,000 clones, approximately 90% of them appearing once. Patients from Seattle were sampled longitudinally, starting during active infection. V shed 0 bases and J shed 4 bases, with 8 bases lying between them. This CDR3 has 14 amino acids. Germline values: CDR1 ENHRY, CDR2 SYGVKD. The sequenced sample consisted of peripheral blood. The receptor was isolated from a woman between 45 and 60 years old with COVID-19, enrolled during active disease. V gene TRBV10-3 combines with J gene TRBJ2-3; tentative D call: TRBD2 (5 bases). The CDR3 loop is CAISESAGADTQYF. The CDR3 region has the DNA TGTGCCATCAGTGAGTCGGCCGGGGCAGATACGCAGTATTTT.